This entry lists 5 T cell receptor beta chains sequenced from one sample in a study of CD8 T cells in ankylosing spondylitis. TCRdb passed the 5' RACE reads through MiXCR, listing each CDR3 protein once. The table has about 180,000 distinct CDR3 sequences, 9.8% seen once; the top ten hold over 12%. The sample taken for sequencing was blood, either unsorted or a sorted T cell fraction (not recorded which). The receptors here all came from a female donor with ankylosing spondylitis or in good health (not recorded which).

A few counts support this clonotype. The chain recombines TRBV5-5 with TRBJ1-1; no definite D call. The germline V and J ends were trimmed by 0 bases and 10 bases, with 13 bases remaining between them. The CDR3 has 13 residues. Germline lookup yields CDR1 SGHKS and CDR2 YYEKEE (reference sequence). The CDR3 protein is CASSLDRVGGAFF. The CDR3 DNA is TGTGCCAGCAGCTTGGATAGGGTTGGTGGAGCTTTCTTT.

Only a few counts were recorded for this clonotype. V gene TRBV20-1 combines with J gene TRBJ2-3, with D perhaps matching TRBD2 (5 bases). CDR3 size: 15 residues. Per the germline V gene, CDR1 is DFQATT and CDR2 is SNEGSKA (reference sequence). The V end lost 0 bases, the J end lost 2 bases, and 12 bases lay between the germline ends. The CDR3 loop is CSARDVVAYTDTQYF. CDR3 coding DNA: TGCAGTGCTAGAGATGTAGTAGCGTACACAGATACGCAGTATTTT.

The gene calls are TRBV11-2 and TRBJ2-3; D perhaps matches TRBD2 (5 bases). This CDR3 comprises 13 residues. Trimming stripped 5 bases from V and 3 bases from J, with 9 bases between. Per germline, CDR1 SGHAT and CDR2 FQNNGV. CDR3 sequence (DNA): TGTGCCAGCAGCGGGAGTTGGACAGATACGCAGTATTTT. It specifies CASSGSWTDTQYF.

A single count supports this clonotype. This chain links TRBV11-2 with TRBJ2-1; 11 nucleotides align to TRBD2. Germline V gives CDR1 SGHAT, CDR2 FQNNGV. The V segment lost 0 bases and the J segment 6 bases; nucleotides outside the gene matches: 10. The CDR3 sequence is 18 residues long. The CDR3 is CASSLDLTLAGGTNEQFF. The CDR3 region has the DNA TGTGCCAGCAGCTTAGACCTTACTCTAGCGGGGGGTACCAATGAGCAGTTCTTC.

The V call is TRBV6-2 or TRBV6-3, the J call TRBJ1-5; D unclear. The V gene lost 8 bases and the J gene lost 6 bases, with 8 bases spanning the gap. The CDR3 runs 11 residues. Germline assignment: CDR1 MNHEY and CDR2 SVGEGT. DNA for the CDR3: TGTGCCAGCGGCTTTAGTCAGCCCCAGCATTTT. It codes for CASGFSQPQHF.